This T cell receptor (beta chain) derives from a study of naive and memory T cell subsets. Study-level findings and limits: This RNA-based method may be sensitive to activation-related transcript changes.

Four PCR rounds used nested alpha and beta constant region primers plus the SP2 primer. Alpha and beta constant region primers primed reverse transcription for blood and skin samples. TCRdb redid the calling of the 5' RACE reads with MiXCR, one entry per CDR3 protein. The sample carries 56,000 or so distinct CDR3 sequences, about 7.1% recorded once. V shed 8 bases and J 1 base; nucleotides not matched to a gene: 10. This CDR3 is built from 16 residues. The germline V gene encodes CDR1 MDHEN and CDR2 SYDVKM. The library had UMIs added by 3' ligation of an oligonucleotide to TCR cDNA. Whole blood, roughly 2.4 ml, came from adult healthy volunteers. Input was about 1 to 1,100 ng of DNase-treated total RNA without cell sorting. With respect to this clonotype: Its antigen is not identified.

V usage is TRBV28 and J usage is TRBJ2-2, with 7 bases aligning to TRBD2. This clonotype was obtained from a female donor in good health. The CDR3, as DNA: TGTGCCAGCCGAATTAAGGGACTACTGAACACCGGGGAGCTGTTTTTT. It yields the protein CASRIKGLLNTGELFF.